This record covers a single TCR beta chain. Its antigen is currently not known. No qualities accompany the bases; no much larger clone lies one base away. TCRdb records Illumina NovaSeq 6000 as the sequencer. Synthesis of TCR cDNA relied on 5'RACE template switching, a step that introduced a universal primer site along with unique molecular identifiers. Priming for cDNA synthesis came from both the TCR alpha and TCR beta constant segments. Library amplification involved two PCR steps, and the second step added sample barcodes and sequencing adapters. Sequencing of libraries was performed on Illumina HiSeq 2500 (2x100 bp) or NovaSeq (2x150 bp). Per the original workflow: Reads were demultiplexed and collapsed into UMI consensus sequences with MIGEC, and V(D)J alignment was performed with MiXCR. Clonotypes responding to the vaccine were identified with edgeR on replicate PBMC samples, with the criteria of FDR below 0.01 and a log2 fold change above 5 up to day 15. Each bulk clonotype was labeled CD4 or CD8 based on which sequenced repertoire, CD4 or CD8, contained the clonotype at higher abundance. The public reads were reanalyzed by TCRdb: fastp trimming at Q25, MiXCR alignment, in-frame beta chains only. Entries that share a CDR3 protein sequence are merged under the most common genes and DNA. The V and J calls reflect TCRdb's pipeline rather than the authors' work. Here the sample has about 340,000 distinct CDR3 sequences; 4% occur a single time. 20% to 25% of the sample is held by the ten biggest clonotypes.

The data stem from a study of T cells after yellow fever vaccination (dated by TCRdb to about 2019). A note on the overall study: Libraries from fractions with low cell numbers were prepared with the SMART-Seq v4 Ultra Low Input RNA kit. Two healthy male donors, one aged 18 to 30 and one aged 30 to 39 years, were included in the cohort. Blood samples were taken at several timepoints before and after primary and secondary immunization, and bulk PBMC replicates and cell subsets were isolated. Bulk TCR alpha and beta repertoires were sequenced longitudinally to track T-cell clones before and after primary and booster YFV17D yellow fever vaccination. What the work shows at the level of the full study, not this receptor alone: A small fraction of clonotypes showed up in both the CD4 and CD8 compartments, probably as a result of convergent recombination. Computational filtering was needed because FACS-sorted repertoires could contain abundant contaminating clonotypes from the bulk population. Most clones expanded after primary vaccination were re-detected after the booster (almost 97% of CD4 and 80% to 90% of CD8), suggesting broad memory maintenance. The study included only a couple of donors, which limits how far the findings can be generalized. Compared with the primary T-cell response, the secondary T-cell response was faster but weaker, reaching its peak on day 5 rather than on day 15.

The label giving this sample's treatment or condition can be read as: live attenuated yellow fever vaccine strain. At each blood-draw timepoint, two biological replicates of bulk PBMCs were collected. PBMCs were isolated from peripheral blood using a standard Ficoll-Paque protocol. RNA was extracted with TriZol from bulk PBMCs, CD4 and CD8 fractions, and dextramer-positive and dextramer-negative fractions. For CDR1 and CDR2, the germline V gene lists SQVTM and ANQGSEA. The CDR3 runs 10 amino acids, cysteine and phenylalanine included. The only DNA kept is the CDR3, 30 bases in frame from the first base. Cut back by 7 bases and 10 bases, the V and J ends lie 11 bases apart.

The source material was PBMCs, sampled 5 days after the yellow fever booster vaccination. The chain was built from TRBV29-1 and TRBJ2-1; TRBD2 could be the D gene, as 6 bases match. The TCR was taken from a man younger than 35 who received the YFV17D yellow fever vaccine. Here is the DNA: TGCAGCGCCGATGGAGGGGAGCAGTTCTTC. Its coded protein is CSADGGEQFF.